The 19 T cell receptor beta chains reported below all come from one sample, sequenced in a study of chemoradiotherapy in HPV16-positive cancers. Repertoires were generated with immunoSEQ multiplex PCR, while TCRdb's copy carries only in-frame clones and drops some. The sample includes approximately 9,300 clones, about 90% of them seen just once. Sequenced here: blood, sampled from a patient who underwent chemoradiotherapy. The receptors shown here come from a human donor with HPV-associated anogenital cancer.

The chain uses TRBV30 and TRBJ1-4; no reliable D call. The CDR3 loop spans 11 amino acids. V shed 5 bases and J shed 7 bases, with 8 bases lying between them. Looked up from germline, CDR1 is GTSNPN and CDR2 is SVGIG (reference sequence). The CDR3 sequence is CAWGIREKLFF. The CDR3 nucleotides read TGTGCCTGGGGGATTCGTGAAAAACTGTTTTTT.

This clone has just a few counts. The CDR3 DNA sequence: TGTGCCAGCAGTTACCCCGCCGGGACAGGTGGAAACACCATATATTTT. It yields the protein CASSYPAGTGGNTIYF. This rearrangement joins TRBV6-6 to TRBJ1-3; TRBD1 matches 8 bases. The trim removed 2 bases at V and 3 bases at J, leaving 6 bases unmatched. Germline V CDR1 and CDR2: MNHNY, SVGAGI (reference sequence). This CDR3 has 16 residues.

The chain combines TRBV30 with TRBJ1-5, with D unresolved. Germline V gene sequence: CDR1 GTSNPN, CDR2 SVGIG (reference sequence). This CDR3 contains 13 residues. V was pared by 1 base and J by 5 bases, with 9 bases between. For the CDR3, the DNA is TGTGCCTGGAGTGCAGGTAACCATCAGCCCCAGCATTTT. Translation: CAWSAGNHQPQHF.

This CDR3 is CASSLEVGSDTQYF. CDR3 DNA sequence: TGCGCCAGCAGCTTGGAAGTAGGGTCAGATACGCAGTATTTT. This sequence joins TRBV5-1 and TRBJ2-3; no clear D. V was cut by 0 bases and J by 4 bases, with 9 bases left in between. CDR3 length equals 14 residues. Germline-derived CDR1 and CDR2 are SGHRS and YFSETQ.

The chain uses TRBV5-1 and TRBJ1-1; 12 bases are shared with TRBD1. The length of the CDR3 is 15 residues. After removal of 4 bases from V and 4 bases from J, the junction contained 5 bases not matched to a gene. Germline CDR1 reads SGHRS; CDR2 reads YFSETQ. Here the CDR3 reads CASSEGQGASTEAFF. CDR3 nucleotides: TGCGCCAGCAGCGAGGGACAGGGGGCAAGCACTGAAGCTTTCTTT.

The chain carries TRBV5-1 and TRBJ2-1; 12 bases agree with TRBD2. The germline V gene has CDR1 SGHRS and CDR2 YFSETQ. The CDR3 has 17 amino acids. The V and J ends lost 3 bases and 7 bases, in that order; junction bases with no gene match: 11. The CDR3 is CASSSRPSGGAGNEQFF. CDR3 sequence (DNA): TGCGCCAGCAGCTCCCGACCTAGCGGGGGGGCGGGGAATGAGCAGTTCTTC.

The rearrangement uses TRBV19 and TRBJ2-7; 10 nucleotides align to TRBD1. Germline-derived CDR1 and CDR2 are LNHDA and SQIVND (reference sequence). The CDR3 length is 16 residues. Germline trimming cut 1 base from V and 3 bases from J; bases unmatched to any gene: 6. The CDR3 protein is CASSIARTGGRYEQYV. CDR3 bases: TGTGCCAGTAGTATAGCCCGGACAGGGGGACGCTACGAGCAGTACGTC.

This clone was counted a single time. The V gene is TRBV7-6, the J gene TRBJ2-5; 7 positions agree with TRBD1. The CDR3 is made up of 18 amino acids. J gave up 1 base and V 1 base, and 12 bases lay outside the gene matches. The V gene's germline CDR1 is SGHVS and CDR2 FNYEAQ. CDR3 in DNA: TGTGCCAGCAGCTTAGAGAGGGTTCAGGGGGATCTCCAAGAGACCCAGTACTTC. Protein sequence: CASSLERVQGDLQETQYF.

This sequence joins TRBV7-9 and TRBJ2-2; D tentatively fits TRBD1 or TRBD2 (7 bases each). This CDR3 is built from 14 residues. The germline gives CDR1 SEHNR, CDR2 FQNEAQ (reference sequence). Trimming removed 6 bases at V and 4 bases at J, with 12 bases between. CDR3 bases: TGTGCCAGCAGACCCAGGGGGGGCACCGGGGAGCTGTTTTTT. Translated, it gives CASRPRGGTGELFF.

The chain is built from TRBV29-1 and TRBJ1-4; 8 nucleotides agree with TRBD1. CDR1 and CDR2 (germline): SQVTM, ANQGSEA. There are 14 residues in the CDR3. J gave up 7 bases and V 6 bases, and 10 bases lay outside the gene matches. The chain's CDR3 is CSVSPGQGGEKLFF. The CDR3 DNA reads TGCAGCGTCTCACCCGGACAGGGAGGTGAAAAACTGTTTTTT.

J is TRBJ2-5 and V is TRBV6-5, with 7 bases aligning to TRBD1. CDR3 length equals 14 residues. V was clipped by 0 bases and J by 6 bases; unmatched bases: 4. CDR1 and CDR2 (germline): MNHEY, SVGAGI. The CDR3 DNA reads TGTGCCAGCAGTTACTCAGGGGGCGCAAAGACCCAGTACTTC. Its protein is CASSYSGGAKTQYF.

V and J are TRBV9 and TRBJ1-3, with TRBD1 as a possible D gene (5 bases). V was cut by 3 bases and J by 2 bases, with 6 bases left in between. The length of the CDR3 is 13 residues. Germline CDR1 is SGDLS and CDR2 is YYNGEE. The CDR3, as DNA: TGTGCCAGCAGCGCGGGGGCTGGAAACACCATATATTTT. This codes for CASSAGAGNTIYF.

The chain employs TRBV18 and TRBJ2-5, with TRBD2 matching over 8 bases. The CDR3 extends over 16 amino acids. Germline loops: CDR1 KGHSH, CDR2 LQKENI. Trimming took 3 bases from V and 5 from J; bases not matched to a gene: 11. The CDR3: CASSPWAGTSDETQYF. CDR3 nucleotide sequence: TGTGCCAGCTCACCGTGGGCCGGGACTAGTGACGAGACCCAGTACTTC.

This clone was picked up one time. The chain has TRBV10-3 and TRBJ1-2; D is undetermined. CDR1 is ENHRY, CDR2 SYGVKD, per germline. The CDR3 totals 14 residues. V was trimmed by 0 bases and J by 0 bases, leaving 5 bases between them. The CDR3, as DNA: TGTGCCATCAGTGAGTCCCGAGCTAACTATGGCTACACCTTC. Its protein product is CAISESRANYGYTF.

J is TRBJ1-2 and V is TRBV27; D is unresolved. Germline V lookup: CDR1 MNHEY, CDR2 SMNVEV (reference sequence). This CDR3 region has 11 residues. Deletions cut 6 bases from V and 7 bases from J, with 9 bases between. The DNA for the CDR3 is TGTGCCAGCAGCGCGGGGTTTGGCTACACCTTC. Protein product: CASSAGFGYTF.

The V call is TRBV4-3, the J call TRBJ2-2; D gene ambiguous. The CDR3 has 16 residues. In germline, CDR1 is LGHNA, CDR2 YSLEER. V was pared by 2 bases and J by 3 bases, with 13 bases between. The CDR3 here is CASSQMMATHTGELFF. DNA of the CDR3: TGCGCCAGCAGCCAAATGATGGCAACGCACACCGGGGAGCTGTTTTTT.

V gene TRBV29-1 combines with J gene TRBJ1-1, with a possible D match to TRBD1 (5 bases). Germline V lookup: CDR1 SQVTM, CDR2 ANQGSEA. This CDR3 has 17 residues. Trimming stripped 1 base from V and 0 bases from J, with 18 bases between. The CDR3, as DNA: TGCAGCGTTGAAGGTCTGGCCAGGGATCAGGTGAACACTGAAGCTTTCTTT. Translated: CSVEGLARDQVNTEAFF.

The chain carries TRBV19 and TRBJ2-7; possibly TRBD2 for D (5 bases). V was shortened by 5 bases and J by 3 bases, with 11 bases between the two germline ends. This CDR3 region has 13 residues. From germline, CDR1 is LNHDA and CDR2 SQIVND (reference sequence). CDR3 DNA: TGTGCCAGTAGTCTCCGGGAAGACTACGAGCAGTACTTC. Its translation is CASSLREDYEQYF. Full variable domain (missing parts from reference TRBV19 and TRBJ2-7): DGGITQSPKYLFRKEGQNVTLSCEQNLNHDAMYWYRQDPGQGLRLIYYSQIVNDFQKGDIAEGYSVSREKKESFPLTVTSAQKNPTAFYLCASSLREDYEQYFGPGTRLTVT.

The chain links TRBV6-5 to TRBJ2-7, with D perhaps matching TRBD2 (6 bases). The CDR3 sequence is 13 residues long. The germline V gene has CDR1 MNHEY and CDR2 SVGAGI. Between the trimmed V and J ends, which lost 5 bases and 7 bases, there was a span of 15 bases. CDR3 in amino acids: CASSPGRRGEQYF. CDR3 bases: TGTGCCAGCAGTCCCGGTCGGAGGGGTGAGCAGTACTTC.